This TCR beta chain was captured by sequencing in a study of cytomegalovirus exposure and HLA in healthy donors. Study-wide context: From HLA-typed donors, an early data release held roughly 80 million unique TCRs. Around four fifths of 350 to 400 genotyped donors fell in the Caucasian-associated ancestry cluster. Study-level findings and limits: While the bulk of TCR sequences proved rare, some public TCRs turned up in many donors. Earlier analysis found most TCR beta V segments productive about 87% or about 30% of the time.

Notes on this clone: The antigen is not known.

Primers for the PCR totalled 60 Vbeta and 13 Jbeta. Sequencing used immunoSEQ multiplex PCR; TCRdb keeps in-frame clones, though not all of them. The table shows approximately 190,000 clones, with about nine tenths occurring only once. The germline gives CDR1 WNHNN, CDR2 SYGVQD (reference sequence). The CDR3 has 11 amino acids. Losses at the gene ends were 4 bases for V and 7 bases for J; bases not matched to a gene: 0. This sequence joins TRBV10-1 and TRBJ1-1, with 7 bases fitting TRBD1. The sequenced sample was PBMCs. This receptor was identified in a boy aged 2 to 10 in good health and CMV-seronegative. The CDR3 loop is CASSGDSEAFF. In nucleotides, the CDR3 is TGCGCCAGCAGTGGGGACAGTGAAGCTTTCTTT.